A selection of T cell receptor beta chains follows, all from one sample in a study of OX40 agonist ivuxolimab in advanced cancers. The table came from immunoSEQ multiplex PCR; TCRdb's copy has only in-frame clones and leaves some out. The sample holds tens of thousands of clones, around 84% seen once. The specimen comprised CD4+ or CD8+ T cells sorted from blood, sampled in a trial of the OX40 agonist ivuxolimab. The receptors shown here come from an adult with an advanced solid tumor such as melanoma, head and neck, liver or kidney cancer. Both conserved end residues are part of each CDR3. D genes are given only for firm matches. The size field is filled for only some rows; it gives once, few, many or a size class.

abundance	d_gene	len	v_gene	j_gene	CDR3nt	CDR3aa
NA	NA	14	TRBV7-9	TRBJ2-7	TGTGCCAGCAGTAGTACGGGGGGCGTGTACGAGCAGTACTTC	CASSSTGGVYEQYF
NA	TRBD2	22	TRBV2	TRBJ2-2	TGTGCCAGCAGAAGCCCGCCCGGGACTAGCGGGGGGGCTCGGTTTGGGACCGGGGAGCTGTTTTTT	CASRSPPGTSGGARFGTGELFF
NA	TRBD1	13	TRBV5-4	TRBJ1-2	TGTGCCAGCAGGAATCCGGGACAGGGGGGCTACACCTTC	CASRNPGQGGYTF
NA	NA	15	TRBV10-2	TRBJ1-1	TGCGCCAGCAGTGAGGGCATGGTCTCGGACACTGAAGCTTTCTTT	CASSEGMVSDTEAFF
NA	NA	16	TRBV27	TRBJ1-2	TGTGCCAGCAGTCCGAGGGCAGGGATAGATAAGAATGGCTACACCTTC	CASSPRAGIDKNGYTF
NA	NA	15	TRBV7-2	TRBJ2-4	TGTGCCAGCAGCTTAGGAAGCGAGGGCGGAAGCATTCAGTACTTC	CASSLGSEGGSIQYF
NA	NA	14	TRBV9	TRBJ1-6	TGTGCCAGCACGGGGGGCGGCCTCAATTCACCCCTCCACTTT	CASTGGGLNSPLHF
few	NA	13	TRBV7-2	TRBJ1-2	TGTGCCAGCAGCCCTACGCGAGCGAGCGGAGTCACCTTC	CASSPTRASGVTF
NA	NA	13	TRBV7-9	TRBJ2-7	TGTGCCGGCACAGTGGGCCTTAACTACGAGCAGTACTTC	CAGTVGLNYEQYF
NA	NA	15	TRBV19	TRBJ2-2	TGTGCCAGTAGTACACAGATGCTAAACACCGGGGAGCTGTTTTTT	CASSTQMLNTGELFF
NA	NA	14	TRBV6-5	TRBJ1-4	TGTGCCAGCAGGTCGGTTGCAACTAATGAAAAACTGTTTTTT	CASRSVATNEKLFF
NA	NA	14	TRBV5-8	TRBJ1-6	TGTGCCAGCAGCAGCATGGGGCGGGATTCACCCCTCCACTTT	CASSSMGRDSPLHF
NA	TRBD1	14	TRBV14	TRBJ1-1	TGTGCCAGCAGCCGGGACAGGGATACGACTGAAGCTTTCTTT	CASSRDRDTTEAFF
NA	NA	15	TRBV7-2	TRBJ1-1	TGTGCCAGCAGCGATCAAAGGTGGGGGACGACTGAAGCTTTCTTT	CASSDQRWGTTEAFF
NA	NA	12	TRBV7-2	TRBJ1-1	TGTGCCAGCAGGGGGTGGGCGACTGAAGCTTTCTTT	CASRGWATEAFF
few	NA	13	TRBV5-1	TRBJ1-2	TGCGCCAGCAGCTTGCAGGACTACTATGGCTACACCTTC	CASSLQDYYGYTF
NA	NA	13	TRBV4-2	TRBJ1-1	TGTGCCAGCAGCCATGGGGGGTCCCCTGAAGCTTTCTTT	CASSHGGSPEAFF
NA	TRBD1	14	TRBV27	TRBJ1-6	TGTGCCAGCAGGTGGGGACAGTGGGACTCACCCCTCCACTTT	CASRWGQWDSPLHF
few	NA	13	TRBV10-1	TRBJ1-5	TGCGCCAGCGACGGGACGCAAGATCAGCCCCAGCATTTT	CASDGTQDQPQHF
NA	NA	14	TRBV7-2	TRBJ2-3	TGTGCCAGCAGCTTATCGGGGGTCCCAGATACGCAGTATTTT	CASSLSGVPDTQYF
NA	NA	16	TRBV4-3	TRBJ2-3	TGCGCCAGCAGCCAAGAGGGCCAGCGGCCCACAGATACGCAGTATTTT	CASSQEGQRPTDTQYF
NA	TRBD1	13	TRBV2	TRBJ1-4	TGTGCCAGCAGGGAAGGGACAGGTGAAAAACTGTTTTTT	CASREGTGEKLFF
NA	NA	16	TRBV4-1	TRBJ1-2	TGCGCCAGCAGCCCCTATCCCGAGGGTAATAACTATGGCTACACCTTC	CASSPYPEGNNYGYTF
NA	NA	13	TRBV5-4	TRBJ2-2	TGTGCCAGCAGCTTGGGTCCCACCGGGGAGCTGTTTTTT	CASSLGPTGELFF
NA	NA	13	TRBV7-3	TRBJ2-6	TGTGCCAGCAGGATCTCTGGGGCCAACGTCCTGACTTTC	CASRISGANVLTF
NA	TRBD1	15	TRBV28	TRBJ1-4	TGTGCCAGCAGTGAGTCCGGGACAGGGCTTCGAAAACTGTTTTTT	CASSESGTGLRKLFF
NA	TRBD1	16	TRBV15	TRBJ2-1	TGTGCCACCAGCAGAGAGTATGGGACAGCAAACAATGAGCAGTTCTTC	CATSREYGTANNEQFF
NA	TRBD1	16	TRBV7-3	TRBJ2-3	TGTGCCAGCAGCTCGCAACCGGGACAGGGAGCAGATACGCAGTATTTT	CASSSQPGQGADTQYF
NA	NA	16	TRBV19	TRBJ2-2	TGTGCCAGTAGTATAGTCGGTGGGGGGGCCACCGGGGAGCTGTTTTTT	CASSIVGGGATGELFF
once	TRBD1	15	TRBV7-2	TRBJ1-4	TGTGCCAGCAGCTTACTGGGACAGCAGGGAGAAAAACTGTTTTTT	CASSLLGQQGEKLFF
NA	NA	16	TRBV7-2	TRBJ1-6	TGTGCCAGCAGCCTTAGCTGGTCGGTTAATAATTCACCCCTCCACTTT	CASSLSWSVNNSPLHF
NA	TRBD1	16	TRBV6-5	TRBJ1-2	TGTGCCAGCAGTTACCGACAGGGTGTAACTAACTATGGCTACACCTTC	CASSYRQGVTNYGYTF
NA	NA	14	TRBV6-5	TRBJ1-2	TGTGCCAGCAGCATAGACAGAATGAGCTATGGCTACACCTTC	CASSIDRMSYGYTF
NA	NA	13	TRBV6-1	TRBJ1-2	TGTGCCAGCAGTGAAGACTTAATCTATGGCTACACCTTC	CASSEDLIYGYTF
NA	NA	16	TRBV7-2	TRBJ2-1	TGTGCCAGCAGCTTATCAGCAGGGAGCTCCTACAATGAGCAGTTCTTC	CASSLSAGSSYNEQFF
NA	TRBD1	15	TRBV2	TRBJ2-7	TGTGCCAGCAGCGCCAGGGGGTCCTCCTCCTACGAGCAGTACTTC	CASSARGSSSYEQYF
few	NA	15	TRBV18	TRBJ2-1	TGTGCCAGCTCACCGTCGGCGAGCTCCTACAATGAGCAGTTCTTC	CASSPSASSYNEQFF
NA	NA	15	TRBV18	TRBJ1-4	TGTGCCAGCTCACCAAACACCGGGGGAAGTGAAAAACTGTTTTTT	CASSPNTGGSEKLFF
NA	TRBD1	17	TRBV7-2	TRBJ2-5	TGTGCCAGCAGCTTGTTCCGGACAGGAGCTCGGCAAGAGACCCAGTACTTC	CASSLFRTGARQETQYF
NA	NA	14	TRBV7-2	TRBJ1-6	TGTGCCAGCAGCTTAGTTCGGGGGGATTCACCCCTCCACTTT	CASSLVRGDSPLHF
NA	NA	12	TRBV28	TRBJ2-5	TGTGCCAGCAGTTTAGTTCAGGGACAAAAGTACTTC	CASSLVQGQKYF
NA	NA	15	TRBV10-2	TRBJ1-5	TGCGCCAGCAGTGACTACCCGAAAAGCAATCAGCCCCAGCATTTT	CASSDYPKSNQPQHF
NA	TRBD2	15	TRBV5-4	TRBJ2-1	TGTGCCAGCAGCTTGGTGCTAGCGGGGACCAATGAGCAGTTCTTC	CASSLVLAGTNEQFF
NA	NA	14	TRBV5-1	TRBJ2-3	TGCGCCAGCAGGGGCAGCACTAGCACAGATACGCAGTATTTT	CASRGSTSTDTQYF
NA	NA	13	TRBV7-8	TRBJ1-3	TGTGCCAGCAGCTTAGATCATCGAAACACCATATATTTT	CASSLDHRNTIYF
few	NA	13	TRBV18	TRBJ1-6	TGTGCCAGCTCACCAGAGGATAATTCACCCCTCCACTTT	CASSPEDNSPLHF
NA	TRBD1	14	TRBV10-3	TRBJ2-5	TGTGCCATCACCCAAGGACAGGGTATGGAGACCCAGTACTTC	CAITQGQGMETQYF